The 27 T cell receptor beta chains listed next were all sequenced from one sample in a study of CD8+ T cells in alopecia areata. The sample's treatment: oral pan-JAK inhibitor, 5-10 mg twice daily. Following RNA extraction, reverse transcription yielded cDNA that acted as the sequencing template. Produced via immunoSEQ multiplex PCR; TCRdb's table is partial and in-frame only. The sample lists nearly 95,000 clones; over 70% were seen once. The sequencing here drew on CD8+ T cells sorted from blood, taken at roughly week 45, from a patient treated with tofacitinib. The receptors stem from a human donor with alopecia areata.

The chain couples TRBV27 to TRBJ2-7; D unresolved. Looked up from germline, CDR1 is MNHEY and CDR2 is SMNVEV (reference sequence). This CDR3 has 13 amino acids. The ends were cut back, 3 bases at V and 3 bases at J, with 9 bases in the middle. CDR3 coding DNA: TGTGCCAGCAGTTTCGGTGGGGTCTACGAGCAGTACTTC. The encoded protein is CASSFGGVYEQYF.

V gene TRBV5-1 combines with J gene TRBJ1-2; D possibly corresponds to TRBD1 (5 bases). V was clipped by 4 bases and J by 6 bases, with 16 bases between them. This CDR3 is built from 14 residues. Germline assignment: CDR1 SGHRS and CDR2 YFSETQ. The CDR3 DNA reads as TGCGCCAGCAGCGAAGCAGGGTCCCAACATGGCTACACCTTC. It specifies CASSEAGSQHGYTF. Using reference TRBV5-1 and TRBJ1-2 for the parts outside the CDR3, the full variable domain is KAGVTQTPRYLIKTRGQQVTLSCSPISGHRSVSWYQQTPGQGLQFLFEYFSETQRNKGNFPGRFSGRQFSNSRSEMNVSTLELGDSALYLCASSEAGSQHGYTFGSGTRLTVV.

In its sample, this clone was seen a few times. The gene calls are TRBV10-2 and TRBJ1-2, with 7 bases aligning to TRBD1. J was trimmed by 6 bases and V by 4 bases; bases with no gene match: 2. Germline V gene lookup returns CDR1 WSHSY and CDR2 SAAADI. This CDR3 has 12 residues. CDR3 region: CASSVDRDGYTF. The CDR3, as DNA: TGCGCCAGCAGTGTAGACAGGGATGGCTACACCTTC.

The V and J genes are TRBV5-1 and TRBJ2-7, with D perhaps TRBD1 (6 bases). The CDR3 runs to 13 residues. Germline lookup yields CDR1 SGHRS and CDR2 YFSETQ. V dropped 1 base and J dropped 4 bases, with 9 bases sitting between them. CDR3 sequence (DNA): TGCGCCAGCAGCTTGAGCACAGGGTACGAGCAGTACTTC. This sequence encodes CASSLSTGYEQYF. The whole variable domain, filled in from reference TRBV5-1 and TRBJ2-7, reads KAGVTQTPRYLIKTRGQQVTLSCSPISGHRSVSWYQQTPGQGLQFLFEYFSETQRNKGNFPGRFSGRQFSNSRSEMNVSTLELGDSALYLCASSLSTGYEQYFGPGTRLTVT.

The chain uses TRBV9 and TRBJ2-6; 9 bases fit TRBD1. V lost 5 bases and J lost 2; bases outside the gene matches: 5. This CDR3 comprises 16 residues. The germline gives CDR1 SGDLS, CDR2 YYNGEE. This CDR3 reads CASSGGQGAGANVLTF. In DNA form, the CDR3 reads TGTGCCAGCAGTGGGGGACAGGGAGCTGGGGCCAACGTCCTGACTTTC.

The V gene is TRBV27, the J gene TRBJ1-5; TRBD1 agrees at 8 bases. The V and J ends lost 5 bases and 0 bases, in that order; junction bases with no gene match: 3. The germline V gene encodes CDR1 MNHEY and CDR2 SMNVEV (reference sequence). The CDR3 consists of 15 residues. CDR3 protein: CASSTTGASNQPQHF. DNA for the CDR3: TGTGCCAGCAGTACGACAGGGGCTAGCAATCAGCCCCAGCATTTT.

The chain couples TRBV29-1 to TRBJ2-2, with no clear D. The CDR3 length is 12 residues. V was pared by 4 bases and J by 7 bases, with 10 bases between. CDR1 and CDR2 from the germline V gene are SQVTM and ANQGSEA. DNA for the CDR3: TGCAGCGTTGTTTCGTCGGGCGGGGAGCTGTTTTTT. It yields the protein CSVVSSGGELFF.

This clone was found a few times. The J gene is TRBJ1-4, the V gene TRBV10-1; 7 bases map to TRBD1. The CDR3 runs to 18 residues. Germline trimming cut 3 bases from V and 7 bases from J; bases unmatched to any gene: 17. CDR1 and CDR2 (germline): WNHNN, SYGVQD (reference sequence). The CDR3 DNA reads as TGCGCCAGCAGTGATTGGGACAGAACATTCGAGGACCGTGAAAAACTGTTTTTT. Protein sequence: CASSDWDRTFEDREKLFF.

For the CDR3, the DNA is TGTGCCAGCAGTGAAAAGCACAGGGGAAGGGGATCACCCCTCCACTTT. Protein product: CASSEKHRGRGSPLHF. The gene calls are TRBV6-1 and TRBJ1-6; the match to TRBD1 covers 7 bases. Germline trimming cut 2 bases from V and 10 bases from J; bases unmatched to any gene: 11. This CDR3 is built from 16 residues. Germline assignment: CDR1 MNHNS and CDR2 SASEGT.

The gene calls are TRBV19 and TRBJ2-7, with D possibly matching TRBD2 (5 bases). V dropped 3 bases and J dropped 5 bases, with 8 bases sitting between them. This CDR3 has 12 amino acids. Germline V gene sequence: CDR1 LNHDA, CDR2 SQIVND (reference sequence). Written as DNA, the CDR3 is TGTGCCAGTAGTATTGGGAGCAACGAGCAGTACTTC. The encoded protein is CASSIGSNEQYF.

V gene TRBV19 combines with J gene TRBJ2-5; 7 bases agree with TRBD1. The CDR3 runs 18 residues. Germline V CDR1 and CDR2: LNHDA, SQIVND (reference sequence). V gave up 3 bases and J gave up 3 bases; unmatched junction bases: 16. The CDR3 nucleotides are TGTGCCAGTAGTATTGTTGGGCCCGGGACAGAATTAGAAGAGACCCAGTACTTC. This translates into CASSIVGPGTELEETQYF.

This sequence joins TRBV27 and TRBJ2-7; 8 bases agree with TRBD1. V was clipped by 5 bases and J by 1 base; unmatched bases: 10. The germline CDR1 and CDR2 sequences are MNHEY and SMNVEV (reference sequence). CDR3 length: 16 amino acids. CDR3 sequence reads: CASSPSQGEESYEQYF. The CDR3 bases are TGTGCCAGCAGTCCTTCACAGGGGGAAGAATCCTACGAGCAGTACTTC.

This sequence joins TRBV7-9 and TRBJ2-2; 10 bases are shared with TRBD1. The CDR3 consists of 14 residues. Germline CDR1 is SEHNR and CDR2 is FQNEAQ (reference sequence). The J segment lost 6 bases and the V segment lost 6 bases, leaving 4 bases of the junction unmatched. The CDR3, as DNA: TGTGCCAGCAGGCCCGGGACAGGGGCCGGGGAGCTGTTTTTT. This codes for CASRPGTGAGELFF.

As concerns this clone: The junction departs from germline at one end; a sequencing error may be responsible. Other DNA sequences in this specimen translate into the identical CDR3. The chain is built from TRBV7-8 and TRBJ2-4, with TRBD1 identical over 7 bases. This CDR3 region has 16 residues. Germline V gene sequence: CDR1 SGHVS, CDR2 FQNEAQ. CDR3 nucleotide sequence: TGCGCCAGCAGCTTAGACCGGGACAGACTACAAAACATTCAGTACTTC. Translation gives CASSLDRDRLQNIQYF.

This rearrangement joins TRBV14 to TRBJ1-1; the D is unclear. Trimming left V 0 bases short and J 4 bases short, with 9 bases between. The length of the CDR3 is 14 residues. Germline V CDR1 and CDR2: SGHDN, FVKESK. The CDR3 spells CASSQDGLSTEAFF. For the CDR3, the DNA is TGTGCCAGCAGCCAAGATGGTCTAAGCACTGAAGCTTTCTTT.

V gene TRBV15 combines with J gene TRBJ2-2; the D is unclear. CDR1 is LNHNV, CDR2 YYDKDF, per germline (reference sequence). The CDR3 has 11 amino acids. V dropped 4 bases and J dropped 4 bases, with 1 base sitting between them. In DNA form, the CDR3 reads TGTGCCACCAGCATCACCGGGGAGCTGTTTTTT. Protein sequence: CATSITGELFF.

This clone was seen a handful of times. The chain joins TRBV23-1 to TRBJ2-4; D is uncertain. TRBV23-1 is classed as an ORF, of uncertain function. Between the trimmed V and J ends, which lost 3 bases and 0 bases, there was a span of 9 bases. This CDR3 comprises 15 residues. For the CDR3, the DNA is TGCGCCAGCAGTCACCCCGATCTAGCCAAAAACATTCAGTACTTC. Translated, it gives CASSHPDLAKNIQYF.

This chain connects TRBV27 to TRBJ1-3; possible D gene TRBD1, 5 bases. Germline lookup yields CDR1 MNHEY and CDR2 SMNVEV (reference sequence). The CDR3 length is 16 residues. Trimming removed 6 bases from V and 0 bases from J, with 15 bases in between. The CDR3 is CASSLSGPNSGNTIYF. The CDR3 DNA reads TGTGCCAGCAGCCTCTCGGGACCGAACTCTGGAAACACCATATATTTT.

The V call is TRBV2, the J call TRBJ1-2; no clear D. CDR3 length equals 15 residues. CDR1 is SNHLY and CDR2 is FYNNEI in the germline V gene. The V end lost 2 bases, the J end lost 1 base, and 11 bases lay between the germline ends. This CDR3 reads CASSEIVPDNYGYTF. CDR3 sequence (DNA): TGTGCCAGCAGTGAAATAGTCCCAGATAACTATGGCTACACCTTC.

This clone was seen ten or more times. The same CDR3 can be traced to other DNA sequences in this sample. CDR3 in amino acids: CASSVGLVPYEQYF. The CDR3 coding sequence is TGTGCCAGCAGCGTGGGACTAGTTCCCTACGAGCAGTACTTC. The chain joins TRBV9 to TRBJ2-7; the match to TRBD2 covers 8 bases. The CDR3 has 14 amino acids. J gave up 2 bases and V 2 bases, and 3 bases lay outside the gene matches. CDR1 is SGDLS and CDR2 is YYNGEE in the germline V gene.

V is TRBV7-7 and J is TRBJ2-7; the D gene could be TRBD1 or TRBD2 (6 bases each). The V gene's germline CDR1 is SSHAT and CDR2 FNYEAQ (reference sequence). CDR3 length: 14 amino acids. Trimming stripped 5 bases from V and 4 bases from J, with 15 bases between. CDR3 region: CASSPDGGGYEQYF. The CDR3 DNA is TGTGCCAGCAGCCCCGACGGGGGCGGTTACGAGCAGTACTTC.

J is TRBJ2-7 and V is TRBV4-3; TRBD1 aligns across 10 bases. V lost 5 bases and J lost 3; bases outside the gene matches: 7. The CDR3 loop spans 15 amino acids. CDR1 and CDR2 (germline): LGHNA, YSLEER. CDR3 nucleotides: TGCGCCAGCAGCTCCGGGACAGGGGCTTTCTACGAGCAGTACTTC. Its translation: CASSSGTGAFYEQYF.

The rearrangement links TRBV27 to TRBJ2-1; 11 nucleotides match TRBD1. Germline V gene lookup returns CDR1 MNHEY and CDR2 SMNVEV (reference sequence). This CDR3 is 15 amino acids long. V shed 6 bases and J 4 bases; nucleotides not matched to a gene: 5. In DNA, the CDR3 is TGTGCCAGCAGCGTCCGGGACAGGGGGTACAATGAGCAGTTCTTC. It codes for CASSVRDRGYNEQFF.

Only one count was recorded for this clone. Written as DNA, the CDR3 is TGTGCCAGCAGTCTACAGACAGGGAATGGCTACACCTTC. Its protein product is CASSLQTGNGYTF. V gene TRBV27 combines with J gene TRBJ1-2, with TRBD1 identical over 7 bases. V dropped 5 bases and J dropped 6; count of bases not matched to a gene: 6. CDR1 is MNHEY and CDR2 is SMNVEV in the germline V gene (reference sequence). This CDR3 has 13 residues.

V gene TRBV2 combines with J gene TRBJ2-3; D is undetermined. Germline V gene sequence: CDR1 SNHLY, CDR2 FYNNEI. The CDR3 length is 13 residues. Between the trimmed V and J ends, which lost 2 bases and 7 bases, there was a span of 10 bases. CDR3 loop: CASSERMSNTQYF. Written as DNA, the CDR3 is TGTGCCAGCAGTGAAAGGATGAGCAATACGCAGTATTTT.

The chain couples TRBV7-9 to TRBJ1-6, with D perhaps matching TRBD1 (6 bases). Germline loops: CDR1 SEHNR, CDR2 FQNEAQ (reference sequence). Trimming removed 4 bases at V and 9 bases at J, with 13 bases between. The CDR3 runs to 14 residues. The CDR3 here is CASSSEGGSSPLHF. In DNA, the CDR3 is TGTGCCAGCAGCTCCGAAGGGGGGAGTTCACCCCTCCACTTT.

This sequence joins TRBV19 and TRBJ1-1; D gene ambiguous. V dropped 10 bases and J dropped 1 base, with 10 bases sitting between them. The CDR3 consists of 12 residues. Germline V gene lookup returns CDR1 LNHDA and CDR2 SQIVND (reference sequence). The CDR3 spells CATLIGNTEAFF. The CDR3 coding sequence is TGTGCCACTTTAATCGGGAACACTGAAGCTTTCTTT.